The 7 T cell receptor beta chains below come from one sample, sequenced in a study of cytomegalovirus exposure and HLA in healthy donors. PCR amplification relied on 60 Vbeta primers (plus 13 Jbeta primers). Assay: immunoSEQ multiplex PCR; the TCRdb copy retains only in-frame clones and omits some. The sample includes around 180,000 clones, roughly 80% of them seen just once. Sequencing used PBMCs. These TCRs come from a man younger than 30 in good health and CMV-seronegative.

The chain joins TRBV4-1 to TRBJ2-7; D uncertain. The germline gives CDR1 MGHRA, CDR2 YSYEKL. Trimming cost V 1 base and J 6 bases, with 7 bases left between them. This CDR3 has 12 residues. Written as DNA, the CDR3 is TGCGCCAGCAGCCAAGCACCGGGCGAGCAGTACTTC. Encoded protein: CASSQAPGEQYF.

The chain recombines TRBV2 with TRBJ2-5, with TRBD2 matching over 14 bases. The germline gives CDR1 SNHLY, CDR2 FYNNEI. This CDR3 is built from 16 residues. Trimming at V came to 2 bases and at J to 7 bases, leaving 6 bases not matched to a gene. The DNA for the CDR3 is TGTGCCAGCAGTGAACAGGGACTAGCGGGAGTGGGGACCCAGTACTTC. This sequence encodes CASSEQGLAGVGTQYF.

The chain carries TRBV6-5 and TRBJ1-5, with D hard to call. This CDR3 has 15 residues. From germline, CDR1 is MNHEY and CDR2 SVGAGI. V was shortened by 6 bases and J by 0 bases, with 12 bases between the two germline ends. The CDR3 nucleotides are TGTGCCAGCAGAAGCACGGTTTATAGCAATCAGCCCCAGCATTTT. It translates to CASRSTVYSNQPQHF.

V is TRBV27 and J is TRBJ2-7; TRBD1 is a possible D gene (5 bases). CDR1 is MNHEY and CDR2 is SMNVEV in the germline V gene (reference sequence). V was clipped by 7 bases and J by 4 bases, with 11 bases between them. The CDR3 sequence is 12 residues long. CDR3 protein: CASKAGSYEQYF. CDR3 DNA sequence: TGTGCCAGCAAAGCAGGGTCTTACGAGCAGTACTTC.

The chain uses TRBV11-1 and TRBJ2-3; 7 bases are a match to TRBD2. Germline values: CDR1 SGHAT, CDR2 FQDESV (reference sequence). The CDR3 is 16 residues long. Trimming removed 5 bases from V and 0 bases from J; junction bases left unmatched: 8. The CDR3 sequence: CASSLGLAASTDTQYF. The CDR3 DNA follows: TGTGCCAGCAGCCTGGGGCTAGCGGCTAGCACAGATACGCAGTATTTT.

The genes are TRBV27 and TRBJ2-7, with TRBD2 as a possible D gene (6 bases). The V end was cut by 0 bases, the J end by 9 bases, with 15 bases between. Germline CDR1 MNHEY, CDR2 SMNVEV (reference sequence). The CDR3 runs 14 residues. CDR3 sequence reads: CASSLSDGLTRQYF. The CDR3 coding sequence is TGTGCCAGCAGTTTATCGGACGGACTAACGAGGCAGTACTTC.

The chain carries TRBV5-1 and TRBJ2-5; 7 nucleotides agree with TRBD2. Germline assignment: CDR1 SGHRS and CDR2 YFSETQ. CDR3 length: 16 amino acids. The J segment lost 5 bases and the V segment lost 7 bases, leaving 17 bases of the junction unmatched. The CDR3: CASRNIGGGSPETQYF. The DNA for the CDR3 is TGCGCCAGCCGCAACATTGGGGGAGGGAGTCCGGAGACCCAGTACTTC.